This TCR beta chain was sequenced for a study of blood T cells in healthy people across ages. This clonotype was counted a single time. A second 7 to 11 cycle PCR used barcoded and J-beta primers. Each cDNA molecule was tagged by a template-switch adaptor with 12 random nucleotides. Each CDR3 protein gets one entry after TCRdb re-called the 5' RACE reads with MiXCR. This sample has about 840,000 distinct CDR3 sequences; roughly 29% occur once, and the top ten carry roughly 10%. Looked up from germline, CDR1 is LGHNA and CDR2 is YSLEER. This CDR3 region has 15 residues. J was trimmed by 2 bases and V by 3 bases; bases with no gene match: 3. The sample also formed part of further work on T cells of mothers and their children. From that paper: The yield was over 8.5 million TCR beta CDR3 reads from each mother and a few million from each child.

V and J are TRBV4-3 and TRBJ1-2; 10 positions agree with TRBD1. The sequence was obtained from a woman in her thirties or forties in good health. The sequenced sample consisted of blood. CDR3 nucleotide sequence: TGCGCCAGCAGCCACCAGGGACAGGGGAACTATGGCTACACCTTC. This sequence encodes CASSHQGQGNYGYTF.